This T cell receptor (beta chain) was sequenced in a study of post-analysis software for immune sequencing data. Details on this clonotype: The antigen is unknown.

Unique molecular identifiers were carried by the TCR beta cDNA libraries. TCRdb used MiXCR to reprocess the PCR reads, holding one entry per CDR3 protein. Among about 500,000 distinct CDR3 sequences listed, roughly 46% were seen once. Points from the study as a whole: Patients had higher frequencies than controls of a few TRBV segments, including TRBV5-6, TRBV5-1 and TRBV20-1. Multiple sclerosis was associated with a significant reduction in normalized Chao1 diversity relative to controls.

CDR3 length equals 13 residues. V was trimmed by 5 bases and J by 4 bases, leaving 10 bases between them. Material: blood. The V call is TRBV12-3 or TRBV12-4, the J call TRBJ2-3; D is ambiguous. The clonotype was recovered from a girl aged 10 to 17 with multiple sclerosis. CDR3 amino acids: CASSAILADTQYF. CDR3 sequence (DNA): TGTGCCAGCAGTGCGATACTTGCAGATACGCAGTATTTT.